A selection of T cell receptor beta chains follows, all from one sample in a study of cytotoxic CD8 clonotypes in ibrutinib-treated CLL. Produced via immunoSEQ multiplex PCR; TCRdb's table is partial and in-frame only. The sample has roughly 54,000 clones; about 50% are singletons. Sequenced material: PBMCs, taken after 24 months of ibrutinib treatment. The receptors derive from a human donor with chronic lymphocytic leukemia. CDR3s include the opening cysteine and the closing phenylalanine or tryptophan. A D gene is named only where the DNA matches it firmly. Not every row has a clone size; where given, it reads once, few, many or a size class.

abundance: few
j_gene: TRBJ1-1
v_gene: TRBV2
d_gene: TRBD1
CDR3nt: TGTGCCAGCAGAGACAGGGGGCGCAGGGCTTTCTTT
CDR3aa: CASRDRGRRAFF

abundance: .
j_gene: TRBJ2-2
v_gene: TRBV11-2
d_gene: TRBD1
CDR3nt: TGTGCCAGCAGCTTAGATGTGATAGGGGGCTCCTCCGGGGAGCTGTTTTTT
CDR3aa: CASSLDVIGGSSGELFF

abundance: .
j_gene: TRBJ2-7
v_gene: TRBV25-1
d_gene: .
CDR3nt: TGTGCCAGCAGTGAATTGTCGAGCTCCTACGAGCAGTACTTC
CDR3aa: CASSELSSSYEQYF

abundance: .
j_gene: TRBJ1-1
v_gene: TRBV5-1
d_gene: TRBD1
CDR3nt: TGCGCCAGCAGCTTGGCCAGTGGACAGGGCACTGAAGCTTTCTTT
CDR3aa: CASSLASGQGTEAFF

abundance: .
j_gene: TRBJ1-2
v_gene: TRBV11-2
d_gene: .
CDR3nt: TGTGCCAGCAGCTTTAAGCCACTGCTCGGGGGCTACACCTTC
CDR3aa: CASSFKPLLGGYTF

abundance: .
j_gene: TRBJ1-6
v_gene: TRBV6-1
d_gene: .
CDR3nt: TGTGCCAGCAGGGAGGTTGGAGGTTCACCCCTCCACTTT
CDR3aa: CASREVGGSPLHF

abundance: .
j_gene: TRBJ2-1
v_gene: TRBV2
d_gene: TRBD2
CDR3nt: TGTGCCAGCAGTCCTTACCTCACTACTAGCGGGGACTTCTCCTACAATGAGCAGTTCTTC
CDR3aa: CASSPYLTTSGDFSYNEQFF

abundance: .
j_gene: TRBJ1-1
v_gene: TRBV11-2
d_gene: .
CDR3nt: TGTGCCAGCAGCCCCCAGGGAGCTGGAGCTTTCTTT
CDR3aa: CASSPQGAGAFF

abundance: few
j_gene: TRBJ2-7
v_gene: TRBV27
d_gene: .
CDR3nt: TGTGCCAGCAAAACCTCGAGGGGATCGGGGGAGCAGTACTTC
CDR3aa: CASKTSRGSGEQYF

abundance: many
j_gene: TRBJ1-3
v_gene: TRBV5-1
d_gene: .
CDR3nt: TGCGCCAGCAGCTCGGACTTTAGCTCTGGAAACACCATATATTTT
CDR3aa: CASSSDFSSGNTIYF

abundance: .
j_gene: TRBJ2-1
v_gene: TRBV11-1
d_gene: TRBD1
CDR3nt: TGTGCCAGCAGCCCCCGGGACAGGGGGTTAAATGAGCAGTTCTTC
CDR3aa: CASSPRDRGLNEQFF

abundance: .
j_gene: TRBJ2-1
v_gene: TRBV16
d_gene: .
CDR3nt: TGTGCCAGCAGCCATATCACCGGGACACACAATGAGCAGTTCTTC
CDR3aa: CASSHITGTHNEQFF

abundance: few
j_gene: TRBJ1-1
v_gene: TRBV6-1
d_gene: .
CDR3nt: TGTGCCAGCAGTAAGACGTTGAACACTGAAGCTTTCTTT
CDR3aa: CASSKTLNTEAFF

abundance: .
j_gene: TRBJ1-5
v_gene: TRBV6-1
d_gene: .
CDR3nt: TGTGCCAGCAGGGGGTCAGGGGAGCATCAGCCCCAGCATTTT
CDR3aa: CASRGSGEHQPQHF

abundance: .
j_gene: TRBJ2-5
v_gene: TRBV29-1
d_gene: .
CDR3nt: TGCAGCGCCGAGGCAGGAGAAGAGACCCAGTACTTC
CDR3aa: CSAEAGEETQYF

abundance: few
j_gene: TRBJ1-2
v_gene: TRBV7-9
d_gene: .
CDR3nt: TGTGCCAGCAGCCCCCGACAGGATCACTATGGCTACACCTTC
CDR3aa: CASSPRQDHYGYTF

abundance: once
j_gene: TRBJ1-5
v_gene: TRBV5-1
d_gene: .
CDR3nt: TGCGCCAGCAGCTCAGGGATCGCTCAGCCCCAGCATTTT
CDR3aa: CASSSGIAQPQHF

abundance: .
j_gene: TRBJ1-3
v_gene: TRBV20-1
d_gene: .
CDR3nt: TGCAGTGCTAGCCACGGAAACACCATATATTTT
CDR3aa: CSASHGNTIYF

abundance: .
j_gene: TRBJ1-1
v_gene: TRBV5-1
d_gene: TRBD1
CDR3nt: TGCGCCAGCAGCCGGGGACAGGGGAATTCTGAAGCTTTCTTT
CDR3aa: CASSRGQGNSEAFF

abundance: medium-sized
j_gene: TRBJ1-1
v_gene: TRBV5-1
d_gene: TRBD1
CDR3nt: TGCGCCAGCAGCTTGGGTACAGGGGGAGGCACTGAAGCTTTCTTT
CDR3aa: CASSLGTGGGTEAFF

abundance: .
j_gene: TRBJ2-1
v_gene: TRBV2
d_gene: TRBD1
CDR3nt: TGTGCCAGCAACAGGGGGGTCTACAATGAGCAGTTCTTC
CDR3aa: CASNRGVYNEQFF

abundance: .
j_gene: TRBJ2-7
v_gene: TRBV6-6
d_gene: TRBD2
CDR3nt: TGTGCCAGCACCCAAGCGGGGGCCTCCTACGAGCAGTACTTC
CDR3aa: CASTQAGASYEQYF

abundance: .
j_gene: TRBJ2-1
v_gene: TRBV9
d_gene: TRBD2
CDR3nt: TGTGCCAGCAGCGACAGACTAGCGGGTATTGAGCAGTTCTTC
CDR3aa: CASSDRLAGIEQFF

abundance: .
j_gene: TRBJ1-1
v_gene: TRBV6-7
d_gene: .
CDR3nt: TGTGCCACGCTTCGGGCTTTCTTT
CDR3aa: CATLRAFF

abundance: .
j_gene: TRBJ2-5
v_gene: TRBV19
d_gene: .
CDR3nt: TGTGCCAGTAGTACGACCCGCCGGGGGCCGAAAGAGACCCAGTACTTC
CDR3aa: CASSTTRRGPKETQYF

abundance: .
j_gene: TRBJ2-5
v_gene: TRBV14
d_gene: .
CDR3nt: TGTGCCAGCAGCCAAGGGAGTTGGCAGTACTTC
CDR3aa: CASSQGSWQYF

abundance: .
j_gene: TRBJ2-5
v_gene: TRBV7-8
d_gene: TRBD1
CDR3nt: TGTGCCAGCAGCCGACAGGGGGGAGAGACCCAGTACTTC
CDR3aa: CASSRQGGETQYF

abundance: .
j_gene: TRBJ2-3
v_gene: TRBV5-1
d_gene: TRBD2
CDR3nt: TGCGCCAGCAGCTTGGGTGGGGGGGTCACAGATACGCAGTATTTT
CDR3aa: CASSLGGGVTDTQYF